This TCR beta chain appears in the sequencing data of a study of human T cells and chemical hapten exposure. The CDR3 spans 14 residues. Germline V gives CDR1 LNHNV, CDR2 YYDKDF (reference sequence). J gave up 3 bases and V 0 bases, and 1 base lay outside the gene matches. TCRdb re-analysed the RACE reads in MiXCR, keeping a single row per CDR3 protein. The sample records more than 60,000 distinct CDR3 sequences, under 10% being singletons. Time point here: healthy volunteer bleed at 6 weeks. Total RNA was isolated from whole blood that had not been fractionated. This sequence was found in a male donor in good health. Some clones in this sample may be carry-over from other donors' samples. Sequenced material: whole blood. V usage is TRBV15 and J usage is TRBJ2-5; TRBD1 matches 7 bases. The CDR3 coding sequence is TGTGCCACCAGCAGAGATCAGGGGGAAGAGACCCAGTACTTC. Translated, it gives CATSRDQGEETQYF.